This T cell receptor (beta chain) originates from a study of blood T cells in healthy people across ages. The second PCR ran about 6 to 11 cycles with a sample-barcoded 5' primer and J-beta primers. MiXCR, applied by TCRdb to the 5' RACE reads, yields one record per CDR3 protein. The sample lists more than 1,400,000 distinct CDR3 sequences; approximately 40% were seen once. The TCR sequence derives from a woman aged 18 to 35 in good health. What was sequenced was blood.

CDR3 nucleotide sequence: TGCGCCAGCAGCTTGGGAGGCGGGATCTCCTACAATGAGCAGTTCTTC. It encodes CASSLGGGISYNEQFF. The chain employs TRBV5-1 and TRBJ2-1, with D possibly matching TRBD2 (6 bases). Deletions cut 0 bases from V and 0 bases from J, with 10 bases between. The CDR3 has 16 amino acids. The germline gives CDR1 SGHRS, CDR2 YFSETQ.